The rows below give T cell receptor beta chains drawn from one sample of a study of blood T cells in healthy people across ages. TCRdb itself ran the 5' RACE reads through MiXCR, one entry per CDR3 protein. The profile shows about 1.5 million distinct CDR3 sequences, 40% to 45% of them singletons. The specimen sequenced was blood. These TCRs come from a woman aged 18-35 years in good health. Each CDR3 is given with its conserved first and last residue. Each record gives: V gene, CDR3 length, clone size, J gene, CDR3 protein. Size values are once, few and many counts, or a class for expanded clones, and some rows have none.

>TRBV7-9|15|-|TRBJ2-1
CASSLREAPYNEQFF
>TRBV12-3/TRBV12-4|12|many|TRBJ2-1
CASSNSRNEQFF
>TRBV7-2|14|once|TRBJ1-2
CACSFTGTEYGYTF
>TRBV27|15|-|-
CASSLDRMGYYEQYF
>TRBV27|15|-|TRBJ1-2
CASSLNQGWAYGYTF
>TRBV29-1|13|few|TRBJ2-7
CSVLAGVAYEQYF
>TRBV24-1|14|few|TRBJ2-1
CATSPSGANNEQFF
>TRBV7-2|14|-|TRBJ2-5
CASSLAPTSETQYF
>TRBV7-9|20|few|TRBJ2-1
CASSLVSWLAGRRSYNEQFF
>TRBV27|14|few|TRBJ2-1
CASSLQVVGNEQFF
>TRBV9|17|-|TRBJ2-1
CASSVRSGQSSYNEQFF
>TRBV12-3/TRBV12-4|15|few|TRBJ2-1
CASRSDWTGGHEQFF
>TRBV20-1|14|-|TRBJ1-1
CSAPRDRMNTEAFF
>TRBV20-1|13|few|TRBJ2-3
CSADLGRTDTQYF